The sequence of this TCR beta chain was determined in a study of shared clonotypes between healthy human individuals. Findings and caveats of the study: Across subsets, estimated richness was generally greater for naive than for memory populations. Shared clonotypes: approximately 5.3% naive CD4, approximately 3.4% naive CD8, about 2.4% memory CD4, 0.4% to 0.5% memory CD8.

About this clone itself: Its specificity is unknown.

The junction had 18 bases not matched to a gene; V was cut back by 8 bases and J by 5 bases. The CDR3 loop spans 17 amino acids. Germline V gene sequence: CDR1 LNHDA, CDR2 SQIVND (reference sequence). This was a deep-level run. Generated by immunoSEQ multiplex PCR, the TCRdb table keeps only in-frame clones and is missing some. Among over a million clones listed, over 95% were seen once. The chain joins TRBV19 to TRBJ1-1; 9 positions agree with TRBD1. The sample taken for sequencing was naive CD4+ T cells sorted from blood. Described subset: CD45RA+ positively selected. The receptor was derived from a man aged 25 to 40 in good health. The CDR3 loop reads CASRRSHRGRGITEAFF. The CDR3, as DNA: TGTGCCAGTCGCCGCTCCCACAGGGGGCGAGGGATTACTGAAGCTTTCTTT.